This T cell receptor (beta chain) is drawn from a study of molecular identifiers for immune sequencing clone quantification. A single record per CDR3 protein comes from TCRdb applying MiXCR to the PCR reads. The sample yields under 600,000 distinct CDR3 sequences, roughly 23% seen once. The CDR3 runs to 16 residues. The V and J ends lost 0 bases and 1 base respectively, with 13 bases between them. Germline CDR1 and CDR2: LGHNA and YSLEER. This receptor was obtained from a human donor in good health. Some libraries in this study had Jurkat cell RNA spiked in. The rearrangement joins TRBV4-3 to TRBJ2-7, with D hard to call. Sequenced input: naive CD8+ T cells from blood, with Jurkat cell RNA spiked in. Subset defined: FACS-sorted CD8+CD4-CCR7+CD45RA+ naive T cells. This chain's CDR3 is CASSQDRLGSSYEQYF. The CDR3 nucleotides read TGCGCCAGCAGCCAAGATCGTTTGGGCAGTTCCTACGAGCAGTACTTC.